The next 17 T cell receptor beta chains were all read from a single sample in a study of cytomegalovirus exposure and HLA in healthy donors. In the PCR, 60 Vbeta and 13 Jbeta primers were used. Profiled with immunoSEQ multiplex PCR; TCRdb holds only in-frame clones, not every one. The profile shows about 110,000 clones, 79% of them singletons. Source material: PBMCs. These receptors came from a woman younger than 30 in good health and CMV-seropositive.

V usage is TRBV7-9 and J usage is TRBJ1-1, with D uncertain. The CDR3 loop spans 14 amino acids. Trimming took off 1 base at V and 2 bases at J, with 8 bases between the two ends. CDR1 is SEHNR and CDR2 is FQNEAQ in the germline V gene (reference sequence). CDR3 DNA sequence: TGTGCCAGCAGCTTAGATGCGGGTAACACTGAAGCTTTCTTT. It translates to CASSLDAGNTEAFF.

As DNA, the CDR3 is TGTGCCAGCAGTTCCCGCCGGACAGGGGATAATGAAAAACTGTTTTTT. Amino acids: CASSSRRTGDNEKLFF. The V and J genes are TRBV28 and TRBJ1-4; TRBD1 matches at 9 bases. CDR1 is MDHEN, CDR2 SYDVKM, per germline. V lost 4 bases and J lost 4; bases outside the gene matches: 7. This CDR3 comprises 16 residues.

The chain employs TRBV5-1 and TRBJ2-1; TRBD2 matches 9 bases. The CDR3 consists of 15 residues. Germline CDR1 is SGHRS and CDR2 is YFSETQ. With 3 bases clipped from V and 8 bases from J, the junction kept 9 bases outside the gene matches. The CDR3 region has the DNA TGCGCCAGCAGCTCCCGACTAGCGGCTAGCGATGAGCAGTTCTTC. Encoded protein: CASSSRLAASDEQFF.

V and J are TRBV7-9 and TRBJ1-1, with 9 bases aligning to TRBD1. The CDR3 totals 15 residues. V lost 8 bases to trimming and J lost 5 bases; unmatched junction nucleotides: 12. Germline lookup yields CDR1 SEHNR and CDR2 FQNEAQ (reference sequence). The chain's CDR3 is CASGRSDRGWTEAFF. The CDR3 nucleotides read TGTGCCAGCGGAAGATCGGACAGGGGATGGACTGAAGCTTTCTTT.

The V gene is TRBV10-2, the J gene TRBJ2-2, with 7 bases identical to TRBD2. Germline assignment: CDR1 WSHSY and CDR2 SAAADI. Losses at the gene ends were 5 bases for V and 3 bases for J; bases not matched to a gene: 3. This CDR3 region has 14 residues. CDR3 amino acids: CASSSGIDTGELFF. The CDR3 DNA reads TGCGCCAGCAGTAGCGGGATAGACACCGGGGAGCTGTTTTTT.

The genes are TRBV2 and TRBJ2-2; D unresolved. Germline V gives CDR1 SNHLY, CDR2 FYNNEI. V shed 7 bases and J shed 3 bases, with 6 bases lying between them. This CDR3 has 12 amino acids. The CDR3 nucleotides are TGTGCCAGCATCGAGTACACCGGGGAGCTGTTTTTT. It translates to CASIEYTGELFF.

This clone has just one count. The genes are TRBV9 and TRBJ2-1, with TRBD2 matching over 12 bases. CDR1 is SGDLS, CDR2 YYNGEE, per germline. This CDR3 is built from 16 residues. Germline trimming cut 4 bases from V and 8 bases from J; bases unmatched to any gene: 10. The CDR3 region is CASSYLAGGGEHEQFF. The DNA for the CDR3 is TGTGCCAGCAGCTATCTAGCGGGAGGGGGGGAGCATGAGCAGTTCTTC.

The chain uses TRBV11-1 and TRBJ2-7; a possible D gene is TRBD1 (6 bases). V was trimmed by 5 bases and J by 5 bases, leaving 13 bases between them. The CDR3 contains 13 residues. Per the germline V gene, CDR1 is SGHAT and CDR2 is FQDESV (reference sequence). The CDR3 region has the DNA TGTGCCAGCAGCGAGGGACATAGGAACGAGCAGTACTTC. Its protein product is CASSEGHRNEQYF.

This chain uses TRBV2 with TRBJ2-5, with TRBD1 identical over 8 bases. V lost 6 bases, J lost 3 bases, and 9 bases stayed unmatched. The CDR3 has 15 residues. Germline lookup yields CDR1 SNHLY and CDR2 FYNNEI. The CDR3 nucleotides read TGTGCCAGCAGAGGGACAGGCTGGGGAGAAGAGACCCAGTACTTC. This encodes CASRGTGWGEETQYF.

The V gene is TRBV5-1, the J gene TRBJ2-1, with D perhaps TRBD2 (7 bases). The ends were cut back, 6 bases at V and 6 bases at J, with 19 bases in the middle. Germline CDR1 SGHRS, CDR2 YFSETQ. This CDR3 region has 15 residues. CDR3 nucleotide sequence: TGCGCCAGCAACCGGCGGGGGCGCGGAAGCAATGAGCAGTTCTTC. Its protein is CASNRRGRGSNEQFF.

This chain's CDR3 is CASSSPGTVAETQYF. For the CDR3, the DNA is TGTGCCAGCAGCTCCCCCGGGACTGTAGCAGAGACCCAGTACTTC. The chain uses TRBV7-8 and TRBJ2-5, with a possible D match to TRBD2 (6 bases). The ends were cut back, 4 bases at V and 4 bases at J, with 16 bases in the middle. The CDR3 is 15 residues long. CDR1 is SGHVS and CDR2 is FQNEAQ in the germline V gene.

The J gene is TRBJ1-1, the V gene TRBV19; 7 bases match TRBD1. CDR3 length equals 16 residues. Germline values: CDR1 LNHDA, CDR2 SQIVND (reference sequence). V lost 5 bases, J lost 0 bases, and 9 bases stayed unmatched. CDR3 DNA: TGTGCCAGTAGTGAATTGGACAGGACCATGAACACTGAAGCTTTCTTT. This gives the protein CASSELDRTMNTEAFF.

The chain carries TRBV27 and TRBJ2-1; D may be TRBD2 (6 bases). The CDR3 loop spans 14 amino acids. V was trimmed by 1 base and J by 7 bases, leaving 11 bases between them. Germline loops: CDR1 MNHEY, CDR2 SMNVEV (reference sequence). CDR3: CASSLYGGSNEQFF. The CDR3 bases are TGTGCCAGCAGTTTATATGGAGGGTCGAATGAGCAGTTCTTC.

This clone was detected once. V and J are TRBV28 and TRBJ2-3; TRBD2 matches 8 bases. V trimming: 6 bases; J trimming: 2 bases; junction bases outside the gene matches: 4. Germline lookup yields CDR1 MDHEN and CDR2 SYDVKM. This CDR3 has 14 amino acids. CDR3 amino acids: CASRAGDPTDTQYF. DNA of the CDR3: TGTGCCAGCAGAGCGGGGGATCCCACAGATACGCAGTATTTT.

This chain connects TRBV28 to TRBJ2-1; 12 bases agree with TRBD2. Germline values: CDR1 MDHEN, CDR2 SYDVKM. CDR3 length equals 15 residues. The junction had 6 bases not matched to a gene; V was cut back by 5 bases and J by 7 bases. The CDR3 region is CASSETSGRRNEQFF. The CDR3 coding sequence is TGTGCCAGCAGTGAAACTAGCGGGAGGAGAAATGAGCAGTTCTTC.

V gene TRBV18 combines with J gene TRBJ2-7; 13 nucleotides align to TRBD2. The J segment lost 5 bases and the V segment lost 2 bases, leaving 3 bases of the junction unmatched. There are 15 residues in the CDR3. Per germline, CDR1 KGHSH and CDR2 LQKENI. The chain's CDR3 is CASSPYGTSGDEQYF. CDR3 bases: TGTGCCAGCTCACCATATGGGACTAGCGGGGACGAGCAGTACTTC.

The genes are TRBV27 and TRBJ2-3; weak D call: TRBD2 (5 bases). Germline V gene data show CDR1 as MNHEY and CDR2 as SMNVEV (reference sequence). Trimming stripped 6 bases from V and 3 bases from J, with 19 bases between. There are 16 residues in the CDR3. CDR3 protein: CASSPLNRPGTDTQYF. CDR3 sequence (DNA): TGTGCCAGCAGCCCCCTGAACAGACCGGGGACAGATACGCAGTATTTT.